Listed below are T cell receptor beta chains from one sample, sequenced in a study of tumor and adjacent non-tumor tissue in lung cancer. TCRdb recomputed calls from the multiplex PCR reads with MiXCR, one row per CDR3 protein. Of around 200,000 distinct CDR3 sequences listed, less than 80% were seen once; the top ten hold around 27%. The sequencing sample was made of lung tumor tissue. The receptors stem from a man in his fifties or sixties with non-small cell lung cancer. The CDR3 runs from the conserved cysteine through the conserved F or W. Fields, in order: CDR3 protein, J gene, D gene, V gene. D genes are given only for firm matches.

CASSERGGQVDTQYF TRBJ2-3 TRBD2 TRBV9
CASSLVAGAKDTQYF TRBJ2-3 TRBD2 TRBV5-1
CSAFAGTSGSRTDTQYF TRBJ2-3 TRBD2 TRBV20-1
CASSPRHRTYEQYF TRBJ2-7 NA TRBV7-8
CASSLSRLAEGNNEHLF TRBJ2-1 TRBD2 TRBV11-1
CASSSKQGKPQHF TRBJ1-5 NA TRBV11-2
CASREGARTGELFF TRBJ2-2 TRBD1 TRBV12-3/TRBV12-4
CASSFATEAFF TRBJ1-1 NA TRBV10-2
CSAPSQGLYGYTF TRBJ1-2 NA TRBV20-1
CASINTWGGVLFF TRBJ2-2 NA TRBV11-2
CSGDRGSTTDTQYF TRBJ2-3 NA TRBV20-1
CATSDTGRSTYGYTF TRBJ1-2 NA TRBV24-1
CATSQDRGGKQYEQYF TRBJ2-7 NA TRBV4-3
CSVEAPGPGTNVLTF TRBJ2-6 NA TRBV29-1
CSAPGTGLNTEAFF TRBJ1-1 TRBD1 TRBV20-1
CSVGEDRATGELFF TRBJ2-2 TRBD1 TRBV29-1
CASRLAGREQYF TRBJ2-7 NA TRBV11-2
CSARDGGGAINEQFF TRBJ2-1 NA TRBV20-1
CASSQTGTSGSNTQYF TRBJ2-3 TRBD2 TRBV4-2
CASSLLRGGTDTQYF TRBJ2-3 TRBD2 TRBV5-5
CARSSTGTGASNEKLFF TRBJ1-4 TRBD1 TRBV5-5
CASSLLWGRETGELFF TRBJ2-2 TRBD2 TRBV12-3/TRBV12-4
CASSEVVYNSHLHF TRBJ1-6 NA TRBV6-1
CASSSSGRGTDTQYF TRBJ2-3 TRBD2 TRBV5-4
CASSFRDLSYYEQYF TRBJ2-7 NA TRBV12-3/TRBV12-4
CASSQGAGGYNEQFF TRBJ2-1 TRBD2 TRBV4-3
CSARRSYGYIF TRBJ1-2 NA TRBV20-1
CSAQQGNQPQHF TRBJ1-5 NA TRBV20-1
CSATSSTDTQYF TRBJ2-3 NA TRBV20-1
CASSPGRFYEHYF TRBJ2-7 NA TRBV6-2/TRBV6-3
CAGSLKSANEQFF TRBJ2-1 NA TRBV11-3
CAISLEGIRGEKLFF TRBJ1-4 NA TRBV5-1
CSALGGWNQKLFF TRBJ1-4 NA TRBV20-1
CSASPGQGAYEQFF NA TRBD1 TRBV20-1
CAGSLLDRASYEQYF TRBJ2-7 TRBD1 TRBV28
CASSQSSGGGTDTQYF TRBJ2-3 TRBD2 TRBV4-3
CVGASSSGSAYEQYF TRBJ2-7 TRBD2 TRBV12-5
CATSVGSADTQYF TRBJ2-3 NA TRBV24-1
CSASPCVPRVNEQFF TRBJ2-1 NA TRBV20-1
CASSPTANNEKLFF TRBJ1-4 NA TRBV5-1
CGVAIVAGGTDTQYF TRBJ2-3 TRBD2 TRBV29-1
CASCLVGTNTGELFF TRBJ2-2 NA TRBV12-3/TRBV12-4
CASSPVGQGRDGYTF TRBJ1-2 TRBD1 TRBV6-6
CASSQGLAGGIDTQYF TRBJ2-3 TRBD2 TRBV6-2/TRBV6-3
CASSRGRGQDTQYF TRBJ2-3 NA TRBV5-6
CATSDRGTNQPQHF TRBJ1-5 NA TRBV24-1
CVSSLDRSSVNTIYF TRBJ1-3 NA TRBV11-2
CASGLQQKPQHF TRBJ1-5 NA TRBV5-8
CASSHPKGNEQFF TRBJ2-1 NA TRBV4-3
CASSLARTSGGSGELFF TRBJ2-2 TRBD2 TRBV7-2
CASSVTRPLPYEQYF TRBJ2-7 NA TRBV6-2/TRBV6-3
CASSFGQARDYGYTF TRBJ1-2 NA TRBV12-3/TRBV12-4
CSARVSLKTDTQYF TRBJ2-3 NA TRBV20-1
CASSQDYGTGGHEQYF TRBJ2-7 TRBD1 TRBV4-3
CATSLVGRGTEAFF TRBJ1-1 NA TRBV11-2
CSAGRNTEAFF TRBJ1-1 NA TRBV29-1
CASSFGVGRTDTQYF TRBJ2-3 NA TRBV11-2
CASNQDLTVHYGYTF TRBJ1-2 NA TRBV4-1
CASSPYRGPGANVLTF TRBJ2-6 TRBD1 TRBV13
CTSSESSGPSYAQYF TRBJ2-7 TRBD2 TRBV10-1